This TCR beta chain was sequenced in a study of blood T cell repertoires in COVID-19. Study context: There were acute and convalescent COVID-19 samples, and they came from the United States, Italy and Spain.

Clones were sequenced by immunoSEQ multiplex PCR, and TCRdb holds only the in-frame ones, with some missing. The data hold roughly 180,000 clones, with around four fifths observed a single time. V was cut by 0 bases and J by 0 bases, with 15 bases left in between. CDR3 size: 18 residues. Specimen: peripheral blood. The receptor comes from a woman in her 30s with acute or convalescent COVID-19. The genes are TRBV6-7 and TRBJ1-3; weak D call: TRBD1 (5 bases). TRBV6-7 qualifies as an ORF whose function is uncertain. CDR3 in amino acids: CASSYSRVLCGSGNTIYF. The CDR3 region has the DNA TGTGCCAGCAGTTACTCCAGGGTGCTCTGCGGCTCTGGAAACACCATATATTTT.